This TCR beta chain is drawn from a study of CXCR3-negative and CXCR3-positive naive CD8 T cells. Overall study results and limits: Similar TRBV-TRBJ usage was seen in naive cells (both CXCR3-negative and CXCR3-positive), but memory cells differed.

Each TRB cDNA library was prepared by 5' RACE (with UMI labels). Using the 5' RACE reads, TCRdb records one entry per CDR3 protein without DNA. The sample table sets out tens of thousands of distinct CDR3 sequences. As to this clonotype: The antigen is not known.

Germline V gene data show CDR1 as SGHTA and CDR2 as FQGNSA. The CDR3 length is 14 residues. The sequenced sample was memory CD8+ T cells from blood. This TCR was sampled from a human donor in good health. Some clones in this sample may be carry-over from other donors' samples. The V and J genes are TRBV7-2 and TRBJ2-4; TCRdb outputs TRBD1, but without DNA this stays unchecked. The chain's CDR3 is CASSPKGYPDIQYF.